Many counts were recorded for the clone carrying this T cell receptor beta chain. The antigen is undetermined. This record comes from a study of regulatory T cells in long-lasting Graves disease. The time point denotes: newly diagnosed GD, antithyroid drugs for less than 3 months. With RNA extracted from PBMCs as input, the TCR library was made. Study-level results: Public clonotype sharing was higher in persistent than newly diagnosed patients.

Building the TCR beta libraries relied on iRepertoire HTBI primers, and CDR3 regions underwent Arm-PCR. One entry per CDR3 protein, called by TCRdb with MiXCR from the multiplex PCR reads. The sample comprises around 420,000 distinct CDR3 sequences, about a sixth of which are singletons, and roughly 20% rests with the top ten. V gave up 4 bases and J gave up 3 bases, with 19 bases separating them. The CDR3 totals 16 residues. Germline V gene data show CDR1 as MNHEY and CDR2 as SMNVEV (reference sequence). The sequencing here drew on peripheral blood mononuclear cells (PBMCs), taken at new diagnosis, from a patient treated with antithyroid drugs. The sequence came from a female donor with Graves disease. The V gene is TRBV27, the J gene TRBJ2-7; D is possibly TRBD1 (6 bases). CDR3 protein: CASSSPLGQGNYEQYF. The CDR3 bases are TGTGCCAGCAGTTCCCCCCTAGGGCAGGGGAACTACGAGCAGTACTTC.